This T cell receptor (beta chain) stems from a study of beta chain features in type 1 diabetes. Study-wide context: There was similarity between patients and healthy donors in age, gender and cell yields.

The isolated RNA, all of it, was reverse transcribed, so expressed TCRB transcripts were what got sequenced. TCRdb's table, derived via immunoSEQ multiplex PCR, lists solely in-frame clones and lacks some. Altogether approximately 140,000 clones are present, 9% being singletons, with the ten largest covering around 0.7%. Each donor gave one heparinised blood draw averaging roughly 100 mL. Once sorted, every population was more than 95% pure. CDR3 size: 13 residues. The V gene's germline CDR1 is MNHNS and CDR2 SASEGT. Trimming removed 5 bases at V and 5 bases at J, with 13 bases between. This clone has just a few counts. Its specificity is unknown. Broader study findings: More deletions and fewer insertions at VDJ junctions were seen in type 1 diabetes patients. Type 1 diabetes patients had TCRB CDR3s that were shorter (moderately but significantly so) in all four CD4+ subsets.

V is TRBV6-1 and J is TRBJ2-7, with D maybe TRBD1 (5 bases). The sequenced sample consisted of central memory CD4+ T cells from blood. The receptor was derived from a man aged 30-40 years with type 1 diabetes. The CDR3 nucleotides are TGTGCCAGCAGTACCCCCGACAGACACGAGCAGTACTTC. It specifies CASSTPDRHEQYF.